This TCR beta chain was captured by sequencing in a study of blood T cells in healthy people across ages (dated by TCRdb to 2013 to 2016). Some background on the complete study: In model experiments, template switching captured about one uniquely barcoded TCR beta cDNA molecule for every two T cells. Age-related changes in TCR beta repertoire diversity were measured in the study by deep sequencing normalized with unique cDNA molecular identifiers. Donors of different ages were randomly distributed across sequencing lanes to avoid experimental bias. Donors were grouped into four age groups: young (average roughly 17 years), middle-aged (39), aged (about 60) and long-lived (82). For two donors (one aged 18 to 29 and one aged 80 or older), the study analyzed two additional independent replicas of 1 million unique cDNA reads from the same blood draw. Results and caveats for the whole study, not just this receptor: Compared with the aged group, the long-lived group had more naive CD4+ T cells, fewer expanded clones and increased TCR diversity, a pattern suggesting age selection. Because profiling used bulk unsorted PBMCs, naive and antigen-experienced compartments could not be compared conclusively. Observed TCR beta diversity per million T cells fell roughly linearly with age, and a significant reduction was already apparent by age roughly 40. A strong correlation was found between observed TCR beta diversity and the percentage of naive T cells measured by flow cytometry. Estimates of total diversity based on one million sequenced T cells were considered lower bounds and underestimates. The CMV infection status of donors was not known, potentially confounding age-related changes in expanded clonotypes.

The method was 5' RACE. Sequencing was carried out with an Illumina HiSeq 2500. A second 7 to 11 cycle PCR used a sample-barcoded 5' primer and a J-beta primer mix. A template-switch 5' adaptor carrying 12 random nucleotides introduced a unique molecular identifier onto each TCR beta cDNA molecule. Each sample yielded at least 2.5 million CDR3-containing paired-end reads. All of the RNA was converted into first-strand cDNA using the Mint cDNA synthesis kit, with a TRBC-specific oligonucleotide serving as the primer. Following uracil-DNA glycosylase treatment, all cDNA underwent a first 18-cycle PCR with the universal primers M1SS and BC2_uni_R. The published analysis was carried out like this. For normalization, 1 million high-quality reads, each with a distinct molecular identifier, were randomly selected from each sample. Reads with shared molecular identifiers were discarded instead of being binned into consensus sequences. MiTCR, with a Q25 quality threshold and the strictest error-elimination algorithm, was used for CDR3 identification, clonotype clustering and error correction. Lower-bound total TCR beta diversity was estimated with a nonparametric unseen species model using Euler transformation. TCRdb reprocessed the public reads (quality trimming at Q25 with fastp, clone calling with MiXCR) and kept in-frame beta chains. Rows are unified per CDR3 protein, each entry keeping the most common DNA and genes. TCRdb's processing, not the study's, gives the V and J calls here. The sample table holds some 790,000 distinct CDR3 sequences, of which 29% were seen once. Roughly 17% of the sample is in the top ten clones.

From a lookup of the germline V gene, CDR1 and CDR2 are SGHRS and YFSETQ. V is shortened by 4 bases, J by 0 bases, and the region joining them spans 7 bases. Taken from cysteine to phenylalanine, the CDR3 has 13 residues. The sequence is cut down to CDR3 DNA, 39 bases in frame from base 1. The roughly 39 donors, aged about 6 to 95 years, were systemically healthy Caucasian individuals from Russia. Each donor gave 8 to 10 milliliters of peripheral blood, drawn into EDTA-treated Vacutainer tubes. PBMCs were isolated by Ficoll-Paque density-gradient centrifugation, with at least 6.5 million obtained per sample. Trizol reagent was used to extract total RNA from the PBMCs, yielding at least 5.5 micrograms per sample. Naive CD45RAhigh/CD27high T cell percentages were measured by flow cytometry on a PBMC aliquot from every donor. Details on this clonotype: Its antigen is unknown. No base-level quality is on record; no much larger clone is a single base apart.

Sequencing was performed on blood. The V and J segments used are TRBV5-1 and TRBJ1-1, with the D gene not clear enough to name. This TCR was recovered from a woman of 80 years or more in good health. The CDR3 is CASSRKMNTEAFF. In nucleotides, the sequence is TGCGCCAGCAGCCGTAAGATGAACACTGAAGCTTTCTTT.